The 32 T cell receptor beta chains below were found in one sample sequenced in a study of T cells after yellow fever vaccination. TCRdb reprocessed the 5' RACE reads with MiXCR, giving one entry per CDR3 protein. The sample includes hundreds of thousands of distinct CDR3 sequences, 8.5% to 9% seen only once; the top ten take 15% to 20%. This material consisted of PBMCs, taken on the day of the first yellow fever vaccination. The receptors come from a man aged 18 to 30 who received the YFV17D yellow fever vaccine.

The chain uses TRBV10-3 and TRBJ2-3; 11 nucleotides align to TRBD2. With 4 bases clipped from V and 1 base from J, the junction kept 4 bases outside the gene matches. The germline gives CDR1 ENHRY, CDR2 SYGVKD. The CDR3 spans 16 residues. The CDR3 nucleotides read TGTGCCATCAGTGGACTAGCGGGGCCCCGCACAGATACGCAGTATTTT. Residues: CAISGLAGPRTDTQYF.

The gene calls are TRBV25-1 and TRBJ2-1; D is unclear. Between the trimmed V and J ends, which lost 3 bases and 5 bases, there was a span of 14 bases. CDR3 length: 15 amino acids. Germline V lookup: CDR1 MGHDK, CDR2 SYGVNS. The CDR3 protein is CASSDWGDTDNEQFF. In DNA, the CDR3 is TGTGCCAGCAGTGATTGGGGTGACACCGACAATGAGCAGTTCTTC.

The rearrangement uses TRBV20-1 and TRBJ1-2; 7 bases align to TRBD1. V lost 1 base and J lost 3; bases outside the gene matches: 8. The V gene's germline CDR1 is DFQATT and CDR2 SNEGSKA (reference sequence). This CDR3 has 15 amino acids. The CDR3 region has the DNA TGCAGTGCTAGAGTTCGACAGGGTGAAGACTATGGCTACACCTTC. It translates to CSARVRQGEDYGYTF.

This CDR3 reads CASSLDSQGQHF. The DNA of the CDR3 is TGTGCCAGCAGCTTAGATTCCCAGGGCCAGCATTTT. This rearrangement joins TRBV7-2 to TRBJ1-5; D perhaps matches TRBD1 (5 bases). Germline CDR1 reads SGHTA; CDR2 reads FQGNSA. The germline V and J ends were trimmed by 1 base and 12 bases, with 10 bases remaining between them. The CDR3 spans 12 residues.

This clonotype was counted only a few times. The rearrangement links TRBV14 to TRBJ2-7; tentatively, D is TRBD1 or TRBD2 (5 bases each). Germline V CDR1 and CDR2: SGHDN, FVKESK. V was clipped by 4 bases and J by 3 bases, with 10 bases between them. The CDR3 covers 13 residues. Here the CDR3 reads CASSPGRLYEQYF. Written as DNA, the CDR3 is TGTGCCAGCAGCCCGGGGCGCCTCTACGAGCAGTACTTC.

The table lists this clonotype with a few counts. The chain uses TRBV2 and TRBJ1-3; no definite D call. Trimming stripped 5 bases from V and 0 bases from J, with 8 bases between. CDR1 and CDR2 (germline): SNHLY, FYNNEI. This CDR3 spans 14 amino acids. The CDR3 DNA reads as TGTGCCAGCAGTATGTCTTTCTCTGGAAACACCATATATTTT. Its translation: CASSMSFSGNTIYF.

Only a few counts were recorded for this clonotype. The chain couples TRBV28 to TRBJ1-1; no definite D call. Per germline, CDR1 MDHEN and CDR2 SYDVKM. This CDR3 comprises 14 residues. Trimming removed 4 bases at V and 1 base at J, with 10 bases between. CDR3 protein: CASSSTGPNTEAFF. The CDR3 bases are TGTGCCAGCAGTTCAACGGGCCCGAACACTGAAGCTTTCTTT.

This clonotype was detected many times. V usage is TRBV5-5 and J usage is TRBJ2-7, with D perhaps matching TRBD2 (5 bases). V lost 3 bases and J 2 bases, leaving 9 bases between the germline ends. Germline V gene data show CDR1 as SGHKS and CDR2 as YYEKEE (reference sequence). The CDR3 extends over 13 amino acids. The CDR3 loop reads CASSSGSTYEQYF. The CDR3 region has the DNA TGTGCCAGCAGCTCGGGGTCCACCTACGAGCAGTACTTC.

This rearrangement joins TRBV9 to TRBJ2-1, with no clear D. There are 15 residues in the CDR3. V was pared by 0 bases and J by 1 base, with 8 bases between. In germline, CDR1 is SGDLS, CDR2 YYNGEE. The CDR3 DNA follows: TGTGCCAGCAGCGTAGAAGGGTTATCCTACAATGAGCAGTTCTTC. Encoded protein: CASSVEGLSYNEQFF. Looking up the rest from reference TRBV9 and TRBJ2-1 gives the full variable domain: DSGVTQTPKHLITATGQRVTLRCSPRSGDLSVYWYQQSLDQGLQFLIQYYNGEERAKGNILERFSAQQFPDLHSELNLSSLELGDSALYFCASSVEGLSYNEQFFGPGTRLTVL.

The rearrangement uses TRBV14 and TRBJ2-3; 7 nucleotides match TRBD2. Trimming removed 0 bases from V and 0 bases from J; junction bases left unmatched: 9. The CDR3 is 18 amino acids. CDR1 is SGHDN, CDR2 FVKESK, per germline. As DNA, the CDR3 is TGTGCCAGCAGCCAAGATTGGGTCGGGGGGATCAGCACAGATACGCAGTATTTT. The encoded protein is CASSQDWVGGISTDTQYF.

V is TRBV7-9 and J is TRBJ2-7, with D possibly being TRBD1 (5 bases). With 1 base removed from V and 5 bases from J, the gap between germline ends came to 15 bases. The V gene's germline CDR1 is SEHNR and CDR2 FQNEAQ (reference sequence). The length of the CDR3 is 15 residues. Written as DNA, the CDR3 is TGTGCCAGCAGCTTAGGACCCCGCCAGGGCCACGAGCAGTACTTC. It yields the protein CASSLGPRQGHEQYF.

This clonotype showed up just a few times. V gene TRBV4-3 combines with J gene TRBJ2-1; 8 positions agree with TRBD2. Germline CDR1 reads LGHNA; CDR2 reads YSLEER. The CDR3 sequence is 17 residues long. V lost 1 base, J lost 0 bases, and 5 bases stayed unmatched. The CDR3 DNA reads TGCGCCAGCAGCCAAGGTAGCGGGACTTACTCCTACAATGAGCAGTTCTTC. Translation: CASSQGSGTYSYNEQFF.

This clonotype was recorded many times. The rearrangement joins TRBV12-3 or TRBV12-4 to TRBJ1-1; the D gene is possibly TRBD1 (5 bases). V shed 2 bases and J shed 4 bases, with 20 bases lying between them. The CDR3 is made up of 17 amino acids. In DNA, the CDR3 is TGTGCCAGCAGTTTATCCCAATCCGGGACCTGGGGCACTGAAGCTTTCTTT. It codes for CASSLSQSGTWGTEAFF.

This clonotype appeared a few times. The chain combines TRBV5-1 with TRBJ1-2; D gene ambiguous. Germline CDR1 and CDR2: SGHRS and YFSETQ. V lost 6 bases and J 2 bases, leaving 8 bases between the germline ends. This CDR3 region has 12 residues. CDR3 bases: TGCGCCAGCACTTCGGGGAACTATGGCTACACCTTC. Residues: CASTSGNYGYTF.

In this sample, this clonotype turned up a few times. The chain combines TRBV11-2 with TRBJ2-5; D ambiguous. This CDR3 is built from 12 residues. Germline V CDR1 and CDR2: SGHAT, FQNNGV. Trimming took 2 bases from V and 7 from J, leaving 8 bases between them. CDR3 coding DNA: TGTGCCAGCAGCTTAATGGCTCCGACCCAGTACTTC. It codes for CASSLMAPTQYF.

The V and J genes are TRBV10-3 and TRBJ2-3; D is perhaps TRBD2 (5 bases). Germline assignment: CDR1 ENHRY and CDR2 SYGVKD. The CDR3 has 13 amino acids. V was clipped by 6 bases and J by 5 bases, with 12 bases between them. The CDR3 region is CAISRGRGDTQYF. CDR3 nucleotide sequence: TGTGCCATCAGCCGCGGACGGGGAGATACGCAGTATTTT.

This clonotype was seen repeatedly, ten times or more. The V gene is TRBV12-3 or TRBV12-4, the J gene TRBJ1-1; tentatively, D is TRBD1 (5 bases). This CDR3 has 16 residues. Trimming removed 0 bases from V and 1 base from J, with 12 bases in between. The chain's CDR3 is CASSLARGSANTEAFF. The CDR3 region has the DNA TGTGCCAGCAGTTTAGCGCGGGGCAGTGCGAACACTGAAGCTTTCTTT.

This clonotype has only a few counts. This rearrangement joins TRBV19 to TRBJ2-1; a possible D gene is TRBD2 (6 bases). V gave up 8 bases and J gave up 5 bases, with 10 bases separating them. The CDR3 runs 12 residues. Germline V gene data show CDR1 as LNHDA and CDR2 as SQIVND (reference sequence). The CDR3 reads CASGGTNNEQFF. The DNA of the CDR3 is TGTGCCAGTGGCGGGACCAACAATGAGCAGTTCTTC. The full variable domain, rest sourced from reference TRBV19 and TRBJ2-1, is DGGITQSPKYLFRKEGQNVTLSCEQNLNHDAMYWYRQDPGQGLRLIYYSQIVNDFQKGDIAEGYSVSREKKESFPLTVTSAQKNPTAFYLCASGGTNNEQFFGPGTRLTVL.

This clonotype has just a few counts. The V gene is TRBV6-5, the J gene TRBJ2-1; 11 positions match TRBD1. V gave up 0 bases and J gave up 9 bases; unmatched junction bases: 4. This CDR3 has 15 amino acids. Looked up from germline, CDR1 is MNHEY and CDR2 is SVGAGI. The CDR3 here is CASSYSWTGGTEQFF. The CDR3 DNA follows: TGTGCCAGCAGTTACTCGTGGACAGGGGGCACTGAGCAGTTCTTC.

CDR3 region: CASNRGTGQNNEQFF. Written as DNA, the CDR3 is TGTGCCAGCAACCGCGGGACAGGGCAAAACAATGAGCAGTTCTTC. V gene TRBV6-1 combines with J gene TRBJ2-1, with TRBD1 matching 9 bases. J gave up 5 bases and V 7 bases, and 9 bases lay outside the gene matches. Germline assignment: CDR1 MNHNS and CDR2 SASEGT. This CDR3 is built from 15 residues.

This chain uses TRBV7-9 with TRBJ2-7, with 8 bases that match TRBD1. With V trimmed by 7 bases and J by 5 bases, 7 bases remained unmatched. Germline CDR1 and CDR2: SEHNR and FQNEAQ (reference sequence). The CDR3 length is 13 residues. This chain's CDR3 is CASTRGQPHEQYF. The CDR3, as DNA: TGTGCCAGCACCAGGGGGCAGCCCCACGAGCAGTACTTC.

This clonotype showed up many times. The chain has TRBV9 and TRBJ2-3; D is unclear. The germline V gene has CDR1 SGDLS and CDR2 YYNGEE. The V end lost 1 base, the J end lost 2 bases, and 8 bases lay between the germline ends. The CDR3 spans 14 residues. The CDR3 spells CASSVQVTTDTQYF. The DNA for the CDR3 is TGTGCCAGCAGCGTACAGGTTACCACAGATACGCAGTATTTT.

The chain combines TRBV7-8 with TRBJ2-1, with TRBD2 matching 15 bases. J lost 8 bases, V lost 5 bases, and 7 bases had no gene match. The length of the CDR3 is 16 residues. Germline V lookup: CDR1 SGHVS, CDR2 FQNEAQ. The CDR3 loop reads CASSQRTSGGGDEQFF. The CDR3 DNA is TGTGCCAGCAGCCAACGGACTAGCGGGGGGGGGGATGAGCAGTTCTTC.

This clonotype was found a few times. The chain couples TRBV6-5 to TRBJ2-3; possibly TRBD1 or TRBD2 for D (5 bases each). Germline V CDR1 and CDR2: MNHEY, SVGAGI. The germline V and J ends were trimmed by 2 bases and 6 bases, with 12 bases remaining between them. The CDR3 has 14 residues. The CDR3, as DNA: TGTGCCAGCAGTTACGGGACGCCGCCGGATACGCAGTATTTT. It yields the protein CASSYGTPPDTQYF.

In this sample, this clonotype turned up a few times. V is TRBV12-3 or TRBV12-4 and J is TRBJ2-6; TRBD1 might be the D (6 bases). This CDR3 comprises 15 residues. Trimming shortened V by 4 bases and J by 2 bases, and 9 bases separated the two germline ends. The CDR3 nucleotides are TGTGCCAGCAGTTGGACAGTCGCTGGGGCCAACGTCCTGACTTTC. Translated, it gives CASSWTVAGANVLTF.

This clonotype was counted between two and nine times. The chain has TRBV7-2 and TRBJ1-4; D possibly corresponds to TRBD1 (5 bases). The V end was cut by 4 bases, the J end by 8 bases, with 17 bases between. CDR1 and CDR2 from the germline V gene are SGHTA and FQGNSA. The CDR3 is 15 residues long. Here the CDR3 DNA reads TGTGCCAGCAGCTCATACTTCGGGGGGATCGAAAAACTGTTTTTT. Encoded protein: CASSSYFGGIEKLFF.

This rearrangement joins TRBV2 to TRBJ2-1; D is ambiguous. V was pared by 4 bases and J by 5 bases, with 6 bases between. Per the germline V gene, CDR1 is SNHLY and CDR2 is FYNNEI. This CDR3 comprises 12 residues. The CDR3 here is CASSVPDNEQFF. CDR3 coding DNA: TGTGCCAGCAGTGTGCCTGACAATGAGCAGTTCTTC. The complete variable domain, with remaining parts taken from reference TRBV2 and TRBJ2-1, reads EPEVTQTPSHQVTQMGQEVILRCVPISNHLYFYWYRQILGQKVEFLVSFYNNEISEKSEIFDDQFSVERPDGSNFTLKIRSTKLEDSAMYFCASSVPDNEQFFGPGTRLTVL.

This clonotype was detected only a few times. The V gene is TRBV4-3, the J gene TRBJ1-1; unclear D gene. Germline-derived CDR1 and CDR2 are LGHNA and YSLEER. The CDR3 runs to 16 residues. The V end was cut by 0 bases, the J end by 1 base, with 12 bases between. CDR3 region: CASSQEETGRNTEAFF. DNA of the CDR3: TGCGCCAGCAGCCAAGAGGAAACCGGTAGGAACACTGAAGCTTTCTTT.

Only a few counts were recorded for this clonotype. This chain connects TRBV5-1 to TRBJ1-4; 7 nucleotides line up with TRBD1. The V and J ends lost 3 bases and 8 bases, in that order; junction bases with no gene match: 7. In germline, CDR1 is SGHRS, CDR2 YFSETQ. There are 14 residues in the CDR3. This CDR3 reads CASSWGGQEEKLFF. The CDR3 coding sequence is TGCGCCAGCAGCTGGGGTGGACAGGAGGAAAAACTGTTTTTT.

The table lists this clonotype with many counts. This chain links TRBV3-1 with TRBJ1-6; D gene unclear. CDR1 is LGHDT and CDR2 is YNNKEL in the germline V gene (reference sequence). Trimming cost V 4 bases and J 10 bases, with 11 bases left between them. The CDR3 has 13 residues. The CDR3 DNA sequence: TGTGCCAGCAGCCCAACCAATCAGTCACCCCTCCACTTT. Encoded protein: CASSPTNQSPLHF.

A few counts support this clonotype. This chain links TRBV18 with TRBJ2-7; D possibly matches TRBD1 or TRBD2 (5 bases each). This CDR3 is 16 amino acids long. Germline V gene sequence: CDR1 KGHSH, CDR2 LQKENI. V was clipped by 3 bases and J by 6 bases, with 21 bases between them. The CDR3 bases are TGTGCCAGCTCACCCGGGGCACAACTGGCGACTGGCGAGCAGTACTTC. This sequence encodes CASSPGAQLATGEQYF.

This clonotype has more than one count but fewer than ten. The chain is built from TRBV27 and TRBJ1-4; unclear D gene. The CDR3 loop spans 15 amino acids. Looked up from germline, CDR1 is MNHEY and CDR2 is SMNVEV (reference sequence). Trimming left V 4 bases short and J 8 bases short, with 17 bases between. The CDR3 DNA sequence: TGTGCCAGCAGTTCCCTCGGAGAGGGAGAGGAAAAACTGTTTTTT. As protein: CASSSLGEGEEKLFF.